This TCR gamma chain appears in the sequencing data of a study of gamma-delta chains in newborns, infants, children. Study as a whole: Microbial exposure reportedly drives polyclonal innate γδ T cell expansion after birth.

The CDR3 spans 11 residues. Germline CDR1 EGSTGY, CDR2 YDSYTSSV. Remarks on this clone: One end of the junction varies from germline; a read error may be responsible.

TCRdb re-called the reads via CATT. The sample records 3,000 to 4,500 gamma-chain clones, about 61% being singletons. This chain joins TRGV4 and TRGJ1 or TRGJ2. TCRdb gives no J gene; it was assigned here by matching the DNA to germline. The clonotype comes from a child who was a newborn, infant or young child, either healthy, febrile or measles-vaccinated (not recorded which). Sequences were obtained from blood. CDR3 in amino acids: CATGDNYKKLF. The CDR3 region has the DNA TGTGCCACCGGGGATAATTATAAGAAACTCTTT.